This TCR beta chain was sequenced for a study of shared clonotypes between healthy human individuals (dated by TCRdb to about 2020). At the level of the whole study: The cohort included three men and a couple of women between 18 and 49 years of age. Between about 0.8 and 9 billion PBMCs per donor were obtained by leukapheresis. For each donor, CD4 naive and CD4 memory were each run on three plates, CD8 naive on two plates, and CD8 memory on one plate. Different laboratories and diverse techniques were used to prepare libraries and sequence TCR repertoires, to increase sequencing depth and limit assay-specific biases. To estimate repertoire size and how much clonotypes are shared between individuals, the study performed deep sequencing of blood TCR repertoires from 4 to 6 healthy adults.

With respect to this clone: Its antigen target is currently unknown. It has no much larger one-base neighbor in the sample; base qualities were not kept.

What the research found in general, with its limitations: Naive subsets generally had larger estimated clonotype richness than memory subsets did. The small number of donors limited the genetic and exposure-history diversity represented. Approximately 4.8% of naive CD4, around 3.6% of naive CD8, roughly 2.4% of memory CD4, and approximately 0.39% of memory CD8 clonotypes were shared across four donors. Even with the large sequencing depth, rarefaction of the sorted-subset datasets indicated that sequencing was incomplete. Only blood was sampled, and tissue TCR repertoires likely differ from those in blood. Pairwise subsampling indicated that sequencing depth was expected to affect the degree of clonotype sharing among donors. Higher generation probabilities were observed for clonotypes shared by all four sorted-subset donors than for non-shared clonotypes.

CD8 naive samples consisted of CD45RO-negative cells that were positively selected for CCR7, yielding a CD45RA+CCR7+ population without TemRA cells. Donors were healthy HIV-negative adults with no recently reported acute infections or vaccinations. Every donor was a Caucasian adult residing in Nashville, Tennessee, USA. Blood was obtained by leukapheresis, after which PBMCs were separated by Ficoll-Histopaque density gradient centrifugation and cryopreserved in liquid nitrogen vapor phase. Purity and quantity of every magnetically sorted T cell population were checked by analytical flow cytometry. From each sorted fraction, genomic DNA was isolated and quantified by UV absorbance on a Nanodrop 2000c. Using the deep immunoSEQ assay, multiplex PCR amplified TCR CDR3 regions from genomic DNA. Genomic DNA extracted from each cell subset was distributed evenly over all wells of several immunoSEQ 96-well plates, and each plate served as one replicate. For sorted subsets, each replicate PCR was loaded with approximately 0.2 ug genomic DNA, equivalent to approximately 33,000 T cell genomes. Purified libraries were measured with a Qubit 3.0 fluorometer, size-checked on a Bioanalyzer 2100, and measured again with the KAPA Library Quantification kit. Every immunoSEQ 96-well plate was sequenced on a dedicated single-read 150-cycle Illumina NextSeq 550 flow cell. In the original analysis: Because the immunoSEQ output included only junctional sequences and no quality scores, the filtering could not be the same as the filtering used for full-length reads. To assign V/J genes and CDR3, sequences were annotated using PyIR, a Python wrapper for IgBLAST v1.9, with IMGT germline references. Reads were removed for weak V/J assignments (E-value above 1e-6), missing CDR3, stop codons, out-of-frame junctions, or ambiguous translated residues. V3J clonotypes were defined by identical inferred V gene, J gene, and CDR3 amino acid sequence. To compute the percentage overlap between repertoires, the number of shared unique clonotypes was divided by the size of the smaller repertoire. RTK rarefaction, the Chao1 estimator, and Recon v2.1 estimates of unobserved clonotypes were used to assess repertoire richness. Generation probabilities were computed with OLGA for all TCRbeta clonotypes obtained by the gDNA method from several donors. TCRdb limited this immuneACCESS table to in-frame rearrangements with V and J called. A share of clones is missing; checked studies link under half to unresolved V genes, and the rest is unexplained. Clonal size and the V and J genes are those of that table, whereas D and trimming came from the DNA. Within this sample are about 2.1 million clones, with more than 85% of them counted one time only. The ten largest clones take up 1.5% to 2% of the sample.

The CDR3 measures 15 amino acids from cysteine to phenylalanine. CDR3 DNA is the only sequence kept; it has 45 bases, read in frame from the first base. Per the germline V gene, MNHNS is the CDR1 and SASEGT is the CDR2. Trimming costs V 0 bases and J 2 bases, and their ends lie 11 bases apart. The source material was naive CD8+ T cells from PBMCs. The intended sense of this specimen's cell subset or site label: CD45RA+CCR7+. The TCR comes from a man younger than 35 in good health. Some clones in this sample may be carry-over from other donors' samples. Recombination linked TRBV6-1 to TRBJ2-7; perhaps TRBD2 is the D gene, with 5 bases matching. The sequence in DNA is TGTGCCAGCAGTGAAGCTGGACTTCCCGCCTACGAGCAGTACTTC. The resulting protein is CASSEAGLPAYEQYF.